This is a list of T cell receptor beta chains from one sample in a study of shared clonotypes between healthy human individuals. The protocol was immunoSEQ multiplex PCR, while the TCRdb copy is restricted to in-frame clones and leaves out a portion. The table includes just under 350,000 clones, 73% detected once. The specimen sequenced was memory CD4+ T cells sorted from blood. All receptors come from a man aged 25-45 years in good health. Both conserved end residues are part of each CDR3. The D gene is left open where the match is weak. Rows give clone size only sometimes, using once, few, many, or a class for an expanded clone.

D gene	V gene	J gene	clone size	CDR3 DNA	CDR3 protein
-	TRBV10-3	TRBJ2-5	-	TGTGCCATCAGTGAGGCCCAAGAGACCCAGTACTTC	CAISEAQETQYF
-	TRBV6-5	TRBJ2-3	-	TGTGCCAGCAGTTCTTCCACAGATACGCAGTATTTT	CASSSSTDTQYF
-	TRBV5-6	TRBJ2-5	-	TGTGCCAGCAGCTGGAGGACAGTACAAGAGACCCAGTACTTC	CASSWRTVQETQYF
-	TRBV9	TRBJ2-7	-	TGTGCCAGCAGCGTAGAATTCTCAAGCGAGCAGTACTTC	CASSVEFSSEQYF
TRBD1	TRBV2	TRBJ2-7	-	TGTGCCAGCAGTGAATTTCCGGGACAGGGTGACCACGAGCAGTACTTC	CASSEFPGQGDHEQYF
TRBD2	TRBV2	TRBJ2-2	few	TGTGCCAGCAGTGAGCGCGGGAGGGCCTACGGGGAGCTGTTTTTT	CASSERGRAYGELFF
-	TRBV19	TRBJ1-5	once	TGTGCCAGTAGTATCGGACAAAGCAGCAATCAGCCCCAGCATTTT	CASSIGQSSNQPQHF
-	TRBV5-4	TRBJ1-3	once	TGTGCCAGCAGCTTTGTCAACTCTGGAAACACCATATATTTT	CASSFVNSGNTIYF
-	TRBV19	TRBJ2-5	-	TGTGCCAGTAGCCCCCGGGGTGGGGCGGAGGGGACCCAGTACTTC	CASSPRGGAEGTQYF
-	TRBV7-2	TRBJ1-5	once	TGTGCCAGCAGCTTAGAATTCCGACGGAGGCAGCCCCAGCATTTT	CASSLEFRRRQPQHF
-	TRBV30	TRBJ1-3	-	TGTGCCTGGAGTGGGACAAACTCTGGAAACACCATATATTTT	CAWSGTNSGNTIYF
-	TRBV5-1	TRBJ2-3	-	TGCGCCAGCAGCTGGATGGGAGATACGCAGTATTTT	CASSWMGDTQYF
TRBD2	TRBV5-1	TRBJ2-3	-	TGCGCCAGCTCCGGGCCTAGCGGGAGCACAGATACGCAGTATTTT	CASSGPSGSTDTQYF
TRBD2	TRBV19	TRBJ2-2	-	TGTGCCAGTACCGTTGTGACTAGCGGGTTCACCGGGGAGCTGTTTTTT	CASTVVTSGFTGELFF
-	TRBV29-1	TRBJ2-3	-	TGCAGCGTTGAATCAGGGTCAGATACGCAGTATTTT	CSVESGSDTQYF
-	TRBV7-3	TRBJ1-1	-	TGTGCCAGCAGCTTAACCCCGGGCACTGAAGCTTTCTTT	CASSLTPGTEAFF
TRBD1	TRBV7-9	TRBJ1-1	-	TGTGCCAGCAGCCGGGAGGGCAGGGGGACTGAAGCTTTCTTT	CASSREGRGTEAFF
TRBD2	TRBV5-4	TRBJ2-1	-	TGTGCCAGCAGCCCTGGGACTAGCGGGAGTGTGCAGTTCTTC	CASSPGTSGSVQFF
-	TRBV4-1	TRBJ2-1	-	TGCGCCAGCAGCCATATCTACAATGAGCAGTTCTTC	CASSHIYNEQFF
-	TRBV28	TRBJ1-2	-	TGTGCCAGCAGTAATTTAGACAGGCCTCTCTATGGCTACACCTTC	CASSNLDRPLYGYTF
-	TRBV15	TRBJ2-3	-	TGTGCCACCAGCAGAGAAGGGGGGGCCGGGGATACGCAGTATTTT	CATSREGGAGDTQYF
-	TRBV19	TRBJ2-3	-	TGTGCCAGTAGTATAGGGGAGGGCACAGATACGCAGTATTTT	CASSIGEGTDTQYF
-	TRBV5-1	TRBJ2-5	-	TGCGCCAGCAAACCGGGACATCTCCAAGAGACCCAGTACTTC	CASKPGHLQETQYF
-	TRBV5-4	TRBJ2-3	-	TGTGCCAGCAGCTTAACGACTGATCCTAGCACAGATACGCAGTATTTT	CASSLTTDPSTDTQYF
TRBD1	TRBV5-1	TRBJ1-4	-	TGCGCCAGCAGTTTGAAGGGGGCAGGGGACGGGGAAAAACTGTTTTTT	CASSLKGAGDGEKLFF
-	TRBV7-9	TRBJ2-7	-	TGTGCCAGCAGCGATATCGGCGGCCAACCCACCTACGAGCAGTACTTC	CASSDIGGQPTYEQYF
-	TRBV2	TRBJ2-2	many	TGTGCCAGCAGTGAAACCGTAGGCGGGGAGCTGTTTTTT	CASSETVGGELFF
-	TRBV28	TRBJ2-7	-	TGTGCCAGCTTACACAGGGCGTCGATCTACGAGCAGTACTTC	CASLHRASIYEQYF
-	TRBV7-2	TRBJ2-1	-	TGTGCCAGCAGCTTAGGGGTGGGGTCCTACAATGAGCAGTTCTTC	CASSLGVGSYNEQFF
TRBD2	TRBV6-1	TRBJ2-5	once	TGTGCCAGCAGTGAAGGCGCGGGGGGTCAAGAGACCCAGTACTTC	CASSEGAGGQETQYF
-	TRBV4-1	TRBJ2-7	-	TGCGCCAGCAGCCAAGATCTTTGGGCGGGCCGAAGGTACTTC	CASSQDLWAGRRYF
TRBD1	TRBV29-1	TRBJ2-3	-	TGCAGCGTCGTACCGGGACAGGGAGCAGATACGCAGTATTTT	CSVVPGQGADTQYF
-	TRBV6-1	TRBJ2-2	-	TGTGCCAGCAATCGGGCGAGGAACACCGGGGAGCTGTTTTTT	CASNRARNTGELFF
-	TRBV14	TRBJ1-1	once	TGTGCCAGCAGCCAAGGTCTATCCGGGGGCGCACGGTATAGCACTGAAGCTTTCTTT	CASSQGLSGGARYSTEAFF
TRBD2	TRBV11-2	TRBJ2-5	-	TGTGCCAGCAGCTTAGGGAATAGCGGGAGAGAGACCCAGTACTTC	CASSLGNSGRETQYF
-	TRBV5-5	TRBJ2-2	-	TGTGCCAGCAGCTCCTGGACATCTACGACCGGGGAGCTGTTTTTT	CASSSWTSTTGELFF
-	TRBV7-3	TRBJ2-7	-	TGTGCCAGCAGCTTAACATTCAGGGACGAGCAGTACTTC	CASSLTFRDEQYF
-	TRBV29-1	TRBJ1-1	-	TGCAGCGTTGGGTCAGGGTTGATGAACACTGAAGCTTTCTTT	CSVGSGLMNTEAFF
-	TRBV28	TRBJ1-1	-	TGTGCCAGCACCTTGTGGACTGAAGCTTTCTTT	CASTLWTEAFF
TRBD1	TRBV28	TRBJ2-7	-	TGTGCCAGCGAACTTTCTGGGACAGGGAAATACGAGCAGTACTTC	CASELSGTGKYEQYF
-	TRBV10-1	TRBJ2-7	-	TGCGCCAGCAGTGACCTGCTAGGGTCCGAGCAGTACTTC	CASSDLLGSEQYF
TRBD2	TRBV30	TRBJ2-1	-	TGTGCCTGGAGGGGGGGGTACAATGAGCAGTTCTTC	CAWRGGYNEQFF
-	TRBV27	TRBJ2-1	few	TGTGCCAGCAGTTTTACGGGCCGACCGCCCAGCAATGAGCAGTTCTTC	CASSFTGRPPSNEQFF
-	TRBV5-6	TRBJ2-5	-	TGTGCCAGCAGCTTGATCCGAGGAGAGACCCAGTACTTC	CASSLIRGETQYF
-	TRBV5-6	TRBJ2-1	few	TGTGCCAGCAGCACAGACCCCCGTGCGCAGTTCTTC	CASSTDPRAQFF
TRBD1	TRBV7-2	TRBJ2-7	-	TGTGCCAGCAGCGAAGATCAGGGGGCTATGTACGAGCAGTACTTC	CASSEDQGAMYEQYF
TRBD1	TRBV6-1	TRBJ1-3	-	TGTGCCAGCAGTGAACAGGGGGCGGACACCATATATTTT	CASSEQGADTIYF
-	TRBV18	TRBJ1-2	-	TGTGCCAGCTCACCAGGGGTGAACTATGGCTACACCTTC	CASSPGVNYGYTF
TRBD2	TRBV2	TRBJ2-1	few	TGTGCCAGCAGTGTACCGAGCGGGAGGGGCAATGAGCAGTTCTTC	CASSVPSGRGNEQFF